This T cell receptor beta chain was profiled in a study of T cell repertoires in cytomegalovirus infection. Study-level information: Public TCR beta signatures were indicative of both CMV infection and a matching HLA type. Study-level results: The ex vivo response showed dominance by HLA-C-restricted CMV-specific TCR beta clonotypes. Summed public TCR beta family frequency identified CMV carriers bearing the relevant HLA.

On this clonotype: Its antigen is unidentified.

This CDR3 contains 14 residues. Germline CDR1 reads DFQATT; CDR2 reads SNEGSKA (reference sequence). With V trimmed by 5 bases and J by 6 bases, 8 bases remained unmatched. TCRdb processed the reads anew with MiXCR; each CDR3 protein has one entry. The sample has some 560,000 distinct CDR3 sequences; 40% are singletons. The sequence was collected from a human donor in good health (CMV status not recorded). Some clones in this sample may be carry-over from other donors' samples. The input for sequencing was cultured PBMCs, taken from culture after CMV antigen stimulation. The chain is built from TRBV20-1 and TRBJ2-1, with 9 nucleotides matching TRBD2. The CDR3 is CSALAGAGINEQFF. The CDR3 DNA follows: TGCAGTGCTTTAGCGGGAGCTGGGATCAATGAGCAGTTCTTC.